The text below deals with one TCR beta chain. Sequencing used immunoSEQ multiplex PCR; TCRdb keeps in-frame clones, though not all of them. Of about 50,000 clones listed, almost 90% are singletons. This CDR3 comprises 18 residues. Germline CDR1 reads MDHEN; CDR2 reads SYDVKM. Germline trimming cut 5 bases from V and 0 bases from J; bases unmatched to any gene: 10. This sample was taken from a study of control samples from healthy donors and cancer patients. The receptor was derived from a man aged 45-65 years with head and neck cancer. The sequenced sample was PBMCs. The chain recombines TRBV28 with TRBJ2-6; 7 nucleotides match TRBD1. The CDR3 spells CASSLRQGLRSGANVLTF. The CDR3 DNA sequence: TGTGCCAGCAGTCTGAGACAGGGCCTTCGCTCTGGGGCCAACGTCCTGACTTTC. The complete variable domain, with remaining parts taken from reference TRBV28 and TRBJ2-6, reads DVKVTQSSRYLVKRTGEKVFLECVQDMDHENMFWYRQDPGLGLRLIYFSYDVKMKEKGDIPEGYSVSREKKERFSLILESASTNQTSMYLCASSLRQGLRSGANVLTFGAGSRLTVL.